What follows are 8 T cell receptor beta chains derived from one specimen sequenced in a study of cytomegalovirus exposure and HLA in healthy donors. Both 60 Vbeta primers and 13 Jbeta primers went into the PCR. Some clones are missing from TCRdb's copy, which holds only in-frame ones; the method was immunoSEQ multiplex PCR. The table includes about 34,000 clones, about 70% detected once. Source material: PBMCs. The receptors come from a man aged 35 to 55 in good health and CMV-seropositive.

This clone was counted a single time. This rearrangement joins TRBV2 to TRBJ2-7; TRBD2 is a possible D gene (5 bases). Germline values: CDR1 SNHLY, CDR2 FYNNEI. The V end lost 7 bases, the J end lost 2 bases, and 9 bases lay between the germline ends. The CDR3 covers 12 residues. CDR3 sequence: CASNERTYEQYF. CDR3 nucleotide sequence: TGTGCCAGCAACGAGCGGACCTACGAGCAGTACTTC. The variable domain in full, completed from reference TRBV2 and TRBJ2-7, reads EPEVTQTPSHQVTQMGQEVILRCVPISNHLYFYWYRQILGQKVEFLVSFYNNEISEKSEIFDDQFSVERPDGSNFTLKIRSTKLEDSAMYFCASNERTYEQYFGPGTRLTVT.

This chain joins TRBV11-3 and TRBJ2-5; D perhaps matches TRBD1 (5 bases). V shed 2 bases and J shed 1 base, with 11 bases lying between them. CDR3 length: 15 amino acids. The germline CDR1 and CDR2 sequences are SGHNT and YENEEA. CDR3 loop: CASSLTGATQETQYF. CDR3 nucleotides: TGTGCCAGCAGCTTAACAGGTGCTACCCAAGAGACCCAGTACTTC.

CDR3 protein: CASSLSYRLQETQYF. DNA of the CDR3: TGTGCCAGCAGCTTAAGCTATCGCCTCCAAGAGACCCAGTACTTC. V is TRBV11-2 and J is TRBJ2-5; no clear D gene. Germline values: CDR1 SGHAT, CDR2 FQNNGV. The V gene lost 2 bases and the J gene lost 1 base, with 11 bases spanning the gap. The CDR3 has 15 amino acids.

The chain's CDR3 is CASSPGTAGGYTF. In nucleotides, the CDR3 is TGTGCCAGCAGCCCAGGGACAGCTGGGGGCTACACCTTC. The chain combines TRBV5-4 with TRBJ1-2; 7 positions agree with TRBD1. This CDR3 has 13 residues. Germline lookup yields CDR1 SGHNT and CDR2 YYREEE (reference sequence). Unmatched junction bases numbered 8, after V lost 4 bases and J lost 8 bases.

This clone was observed a few times. This sequence joins TRBV15 and TRBJ1-4; a weak D match, TRBD1 (6 bases). This CDR3 is built from 16 residues. V was trimmed by 0 bases and J by 5 bases, leaving 13 bases between them. Germline V CDR1 and CDR2: LNHNV, YYDKDF (reference sequence). The CDR3 bases are TGTGCCACCAGCAGAGATAGGGACAAGCGAAATGAAAAACTGTTTTTT. Its translation: CATSRDRDKRNEKLFF. The entire variable domain, with the rest obtained from reference TRBV15 and TRBJ1-4, is as follows: DAMVIQNPRYQVTQFGKPVTLSCSQTLNHNVMYWYQQKSSQAPKLLFHYYDKDFNNEADTPDNFQSRRPNTSFCFLDIRSPGLGDTAMYLCATSRDRDKRNEKLFFGSGTQLSVL.

This chain uses TRBV11-2 with TRBJ2-7; D gene unclear. V dropped 1 base and J dropped 3 bases, with 7 bases sitting between them. Germline V CDR1 and CDR2: SGHAT, FQNNGV. The CDR3 is 13 amino acids. The CDR3 DNA reads TGTGCCAGCAGCTTAGCCCACGGCTACGAGCAGTACTTC. Encoded protein: CASSLAHGYEQYF.

This clone came up once. The chain has TRBV4-2 and TRBJ2-2, with D uncertain. The CDR3 is 16 amino acids. V dropped 0 bases and J dropped 2 bases, with 10 bases sitting between them. Germline values: CDR1 LGHNA, CDR2 YNFKEQ. This CDR3 is CASSQDHSFNTGELFF. In nucleotides, the CDR3 is TGTGCCAGCAGCCAAGATCACAGCTTTAACACCGGGGAGCTGTTTTTT.

The rearrangement joins TRBV7-2 to TRBJ2-5; 12 nucleotides align to TRBD2. J was trimmed by 4 bases and V by 1 base; bases with no gene match: 7. Germline-derived CDR1 and CDR2 are SGHTA and FQGNSA. The CDR3 sequence is 17 residues long. CDR3 sequence: CASSLVTSGGRRETQYF. CDR3 coding DNA: TGTGCCAGCAGCTTAGTGACTAGCGGGGGTCGGAGAGAGACCCAGTACTTC.